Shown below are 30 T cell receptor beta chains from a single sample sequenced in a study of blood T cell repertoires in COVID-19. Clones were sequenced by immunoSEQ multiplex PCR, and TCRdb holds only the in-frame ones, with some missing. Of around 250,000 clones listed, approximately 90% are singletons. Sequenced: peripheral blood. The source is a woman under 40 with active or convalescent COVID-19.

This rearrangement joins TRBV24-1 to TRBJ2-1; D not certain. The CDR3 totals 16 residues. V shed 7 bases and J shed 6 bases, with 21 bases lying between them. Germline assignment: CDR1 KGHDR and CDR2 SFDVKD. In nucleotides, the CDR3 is TGTGCCACCAGCCACCGAACTCCTCTGAATGTCAATGAGCAGTTCTTC. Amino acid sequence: CATSHRTPLNVNEQFF.

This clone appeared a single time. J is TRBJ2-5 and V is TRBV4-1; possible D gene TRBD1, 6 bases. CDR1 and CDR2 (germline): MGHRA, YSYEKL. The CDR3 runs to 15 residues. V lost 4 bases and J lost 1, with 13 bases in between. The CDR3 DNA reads TGCGCCAGCAGCCTTGGGACAACCCCCCAAGAGACCCAGTACTTC. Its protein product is CASSLGTTPQETQYF.

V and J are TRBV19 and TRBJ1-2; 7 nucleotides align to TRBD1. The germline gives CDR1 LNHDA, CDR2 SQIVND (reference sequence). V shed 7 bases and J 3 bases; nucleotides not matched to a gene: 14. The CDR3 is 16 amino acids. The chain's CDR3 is CASKHTEQGSYYGYTF. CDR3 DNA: TGTGCCAGTAAACACACAGAACAGGGGTCGTACTATGGCTACACCTTC.

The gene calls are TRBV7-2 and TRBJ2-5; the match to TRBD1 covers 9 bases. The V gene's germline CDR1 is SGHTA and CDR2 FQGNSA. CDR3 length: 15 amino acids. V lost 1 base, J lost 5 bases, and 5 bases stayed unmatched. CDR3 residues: CASSLGQGGGETQYF. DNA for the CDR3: TGTGCCAGCAGCTTAGGACAGGGGGGCGGTGAGACCCAGTACTTC.

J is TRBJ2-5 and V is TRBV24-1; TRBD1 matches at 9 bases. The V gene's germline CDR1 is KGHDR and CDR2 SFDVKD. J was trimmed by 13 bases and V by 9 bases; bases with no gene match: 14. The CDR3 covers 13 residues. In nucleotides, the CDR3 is TGTGCCACCGAGTTAACAGGGGGCGGGAAGCGGTACTTC. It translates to CATELTGGGKRYF.

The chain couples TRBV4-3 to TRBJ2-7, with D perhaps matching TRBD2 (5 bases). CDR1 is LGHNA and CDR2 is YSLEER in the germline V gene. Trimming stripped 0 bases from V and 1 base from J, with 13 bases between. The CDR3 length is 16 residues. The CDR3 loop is CASSQERVSNSYEQYF. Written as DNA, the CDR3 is TGCGCCAGCAGCCAAGAGAGGGTCAGTAATTCCTACGAGCAGTACTTC.

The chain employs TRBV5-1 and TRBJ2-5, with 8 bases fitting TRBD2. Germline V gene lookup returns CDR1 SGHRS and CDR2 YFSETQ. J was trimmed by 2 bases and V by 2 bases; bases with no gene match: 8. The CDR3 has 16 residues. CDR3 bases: TGCGCCAGCAGCTTCAGGGCGAGCGGGGGACAAGAGACCCAGTACTTC. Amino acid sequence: CASSFRASGGQETQYF.

This CDR3 is CASSHRDRRDGYTF. The CDR3 DNA sequence: TGTGCCAGCAGCCATCGGGACAGGCGGGATGGCTACACCTTC. J is TRBJ1-2 and V is TRBV6-5, with TRBD1 matching 8 bases. This CDR3 contains 14 residues. With 6 bases clipped from V and 6 bases from J, the junction kept 9 bases outside the gene matches. Germline CDR1 reads MNHEY; CDR2 reads SVGAGI.

CDR3 residues: CASGLVPGQGGYGYTF. The CDR3 DNA is TGTGCTAGTGGTTTGGTACCCGGACAGGGTGGCTATGGCTACACCTTC. This sequence joins TRBV12-5 and TRBJ1-2, with 8 bases lining up with TRBD1. Germline V gives CDR1 LGHNT, CDR2 FRNRAP. The CDR3 is 16 amino acids. V gave up 0 bases and J gave up 4 bases; unmatched junction bases: 7.

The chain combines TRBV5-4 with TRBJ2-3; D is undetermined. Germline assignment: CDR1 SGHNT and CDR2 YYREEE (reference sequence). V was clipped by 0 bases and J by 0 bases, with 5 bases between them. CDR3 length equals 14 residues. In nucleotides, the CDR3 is TGTGCCAGCAGCTTGGGGGCAAGCACAGATACGCAGTATTTT. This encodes CASSLGASTDTQYF.

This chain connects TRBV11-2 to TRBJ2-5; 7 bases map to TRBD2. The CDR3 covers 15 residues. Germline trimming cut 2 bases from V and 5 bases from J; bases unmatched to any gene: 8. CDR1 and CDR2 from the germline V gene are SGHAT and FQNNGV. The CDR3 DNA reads TGTGCCAGCAGCTTAACGGGGGGACGGGATGAGACCCAGTACTTC. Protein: CASSLTGGRDETQYF.

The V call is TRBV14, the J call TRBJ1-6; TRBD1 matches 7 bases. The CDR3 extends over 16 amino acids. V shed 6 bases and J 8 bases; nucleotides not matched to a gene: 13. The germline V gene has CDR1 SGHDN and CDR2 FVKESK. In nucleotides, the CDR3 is TGTGCCAGCAGTCTAAAGGTAGGAGGGGGCGATTCACCCCTCCACTTT. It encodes CASSLKVGGGDSPLHF.

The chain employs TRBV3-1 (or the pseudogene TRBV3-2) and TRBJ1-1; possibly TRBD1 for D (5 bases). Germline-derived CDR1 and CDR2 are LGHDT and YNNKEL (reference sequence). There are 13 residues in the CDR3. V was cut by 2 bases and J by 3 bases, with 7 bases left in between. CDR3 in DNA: TGTGCCAGCAGCCAAAAGGGGTACACTGAAGCTTTCTTT. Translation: CASSQKGYTEAFF.

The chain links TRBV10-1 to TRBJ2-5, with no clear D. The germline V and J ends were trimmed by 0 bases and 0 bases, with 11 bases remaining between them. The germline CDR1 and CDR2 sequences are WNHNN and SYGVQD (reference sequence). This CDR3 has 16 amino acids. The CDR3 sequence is CASSESTLAYQETQYF. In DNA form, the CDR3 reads TGCGCCAGCAGTGAGTCGACTCTGGCGTACCAAGAGACCCAGTACTTC.

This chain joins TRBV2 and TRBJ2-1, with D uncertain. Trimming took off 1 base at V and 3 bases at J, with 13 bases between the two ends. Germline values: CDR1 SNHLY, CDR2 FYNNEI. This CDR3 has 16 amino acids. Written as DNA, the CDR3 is TGTGCCAGCAGTGAAGGTTATGGGCCTGACTACAATGAGCAGTTCTTC. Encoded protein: CASSEGYGPDYNEQFF. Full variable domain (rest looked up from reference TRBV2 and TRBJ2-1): EPEVTQTPSHQVTQMGQEVILRCVPISNHLYFYWYRQILGQKVEFLVSFYNNEISEKSEIFDDQFSVERPDGSNFTLKIRSTKLEDSAMYFCASSEGYGPDYNEQFFGPGTRLTVL.

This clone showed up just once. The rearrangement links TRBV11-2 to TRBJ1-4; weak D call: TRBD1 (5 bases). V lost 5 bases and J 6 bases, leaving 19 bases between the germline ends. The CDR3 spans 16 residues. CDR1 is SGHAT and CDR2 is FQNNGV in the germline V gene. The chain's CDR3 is CASSRTFGEAYEKLFF. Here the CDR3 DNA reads TGTGCCAGCAGCCGGACATTCGGAGAGGCCTATGAAAAACTGTTTTTT.

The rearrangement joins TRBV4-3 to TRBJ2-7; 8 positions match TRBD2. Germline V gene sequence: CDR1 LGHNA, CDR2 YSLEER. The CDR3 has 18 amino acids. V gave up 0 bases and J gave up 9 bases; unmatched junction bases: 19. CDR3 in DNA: TGCGCCAGCAGCCAAGATACGGGGAGGAGCGGGGGAGCGTGGCGGCAGTACTTC. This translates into CASSQDTGRSGGAWRQYF.

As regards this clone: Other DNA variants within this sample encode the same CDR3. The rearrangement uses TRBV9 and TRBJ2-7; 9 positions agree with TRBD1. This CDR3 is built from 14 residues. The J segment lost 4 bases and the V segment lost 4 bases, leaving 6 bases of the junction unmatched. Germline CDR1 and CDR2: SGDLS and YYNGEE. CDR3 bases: TGTGCCAGCAGCCCGGGACAGGGCGCTTACGAGCAGTACTTC. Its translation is CASSPGQGAYEQYF.

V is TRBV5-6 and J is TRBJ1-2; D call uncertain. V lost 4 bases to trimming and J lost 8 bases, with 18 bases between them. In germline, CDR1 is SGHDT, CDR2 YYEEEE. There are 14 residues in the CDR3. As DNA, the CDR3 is TGTGCCAGCAGCGGACTAAATAAGTTCTGGGGCTACACCTTC. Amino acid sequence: CASSGLNKFWGYTF.

The CDR3 region is CASSVGRGLRLQPQHF. CDR3 sequence (DNA): TGTGCCAGTAGTGTCGGAAGGGGCCTACGGTTGCAGCCCCAGCATTTT. This chain joins TRBV19 and TRBJ1-5; perhaps TRBD1 as D (5 bases). Trimming pared 5 bases from V and 7 bases from J, leaving 21 bases between. The germline V gene has CDR1 LNHDA and CDR2 SQIVND (reference sequence). This CDR3 comprises 16 residues.

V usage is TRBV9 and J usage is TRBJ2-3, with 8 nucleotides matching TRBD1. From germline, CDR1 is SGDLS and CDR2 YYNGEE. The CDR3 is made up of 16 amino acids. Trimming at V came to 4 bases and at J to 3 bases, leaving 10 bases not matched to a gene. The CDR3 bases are TGTGCCAGCAGCCCCTGGACAGGGATGGGAACAGATACGCAGTATTTT. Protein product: CASSPWTGMGTDTQYF.

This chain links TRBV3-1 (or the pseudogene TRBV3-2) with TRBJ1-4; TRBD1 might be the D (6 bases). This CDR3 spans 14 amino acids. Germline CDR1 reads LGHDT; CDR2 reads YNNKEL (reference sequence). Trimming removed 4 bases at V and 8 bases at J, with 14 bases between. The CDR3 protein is CASSLGQNGEKLFF. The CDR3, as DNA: TGTGCCAGCAGCCTGGGACAAAATGGAGAAAAACTGTTTTTT.

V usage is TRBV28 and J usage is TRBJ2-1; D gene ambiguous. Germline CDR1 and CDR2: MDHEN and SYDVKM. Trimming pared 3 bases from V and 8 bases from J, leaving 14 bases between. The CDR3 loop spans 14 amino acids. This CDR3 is CASSLVERFYEQFF. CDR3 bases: TGTGCCAGCAGTTTGGTTGAGCGCTTCTATGAGCAGTTCTTC.

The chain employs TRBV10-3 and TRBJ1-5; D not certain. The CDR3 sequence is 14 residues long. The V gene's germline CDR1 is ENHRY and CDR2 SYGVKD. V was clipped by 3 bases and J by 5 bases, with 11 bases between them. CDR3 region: CAISDSVSYQPQHF. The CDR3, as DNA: TGTGCCATCAGTGATAGTGTGAGTTATCAGCCCCAGCATTTT.

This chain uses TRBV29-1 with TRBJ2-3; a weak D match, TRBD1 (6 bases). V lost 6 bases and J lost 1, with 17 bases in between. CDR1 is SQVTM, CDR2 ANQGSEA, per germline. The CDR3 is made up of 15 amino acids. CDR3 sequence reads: CSVNLYGGGTDTQYF. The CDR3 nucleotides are TGCAGCGTGAACCTTTATGGGGGCGGCACAGATACGCAGTATTTT.

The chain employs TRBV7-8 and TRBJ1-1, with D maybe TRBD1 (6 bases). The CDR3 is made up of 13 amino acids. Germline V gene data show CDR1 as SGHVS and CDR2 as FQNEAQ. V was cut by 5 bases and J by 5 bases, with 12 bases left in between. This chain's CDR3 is CASSGSRGTEAFF. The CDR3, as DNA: TGTGCCAGCAGCGGATCCAGGGGAACTGAAGCTTTCTTT. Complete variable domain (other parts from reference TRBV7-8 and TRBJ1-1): GAGVSQSPRYKVAKRGQDVALRCDPISGHVSLFWYQQALGQGPEFLTYFQNEAQLDKSGLPSDRFFAERPEGSVSTLKIQRTQQEDSAVYLCASSGSRGTEAFFGQGTRLTVV.

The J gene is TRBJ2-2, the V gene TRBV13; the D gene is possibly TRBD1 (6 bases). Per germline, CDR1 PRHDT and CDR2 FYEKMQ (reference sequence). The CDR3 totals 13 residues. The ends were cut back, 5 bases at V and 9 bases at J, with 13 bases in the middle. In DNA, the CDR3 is TGTGCCAGCAGCCCCCAGGGGAAAAGGGAGCTGTTTTTT. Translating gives CASSPQGKRELFF.

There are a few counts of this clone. The CDR3 DNA sequence: TGTGCCAGCAGCCAGCTGACGGGGAACACTGAAGCTTTCTTT. Encoded protein: CASSQLTGNTEAFF. The chain recombines TRBV3-1 (or the pseudogene TRBV3-2) with TRBJ1-1; D gene unclear. This CDR3 region has 14 residues. The ends were cut back, 3 bases at V and 1 base at J, with 9 bases in the middle. Per the germline V gene, CDR1 is LGHDT and CDR2 is YNNKEL (reference sequence).

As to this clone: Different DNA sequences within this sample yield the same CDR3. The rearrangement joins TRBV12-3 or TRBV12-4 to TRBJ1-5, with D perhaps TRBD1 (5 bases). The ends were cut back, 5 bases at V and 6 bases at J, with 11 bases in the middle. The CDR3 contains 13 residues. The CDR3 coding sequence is TGTGCCAGCAGTCGGACCGGGGGTCAGCCCCAGCATTTT. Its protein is CASSRTGGQPQHF.

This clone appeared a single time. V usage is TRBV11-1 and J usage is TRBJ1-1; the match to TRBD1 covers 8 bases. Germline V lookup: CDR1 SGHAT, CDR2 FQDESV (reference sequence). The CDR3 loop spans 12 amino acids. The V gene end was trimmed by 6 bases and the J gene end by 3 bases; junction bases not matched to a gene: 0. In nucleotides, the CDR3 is TGTGCCAGCAGGGACAGGGACACTGAAGCTTTCTTT. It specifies CASRDRDTEAFF.